The rows below give T cell receptor beta chains drawn from one sample of a study of Graves' ophthalmopathy and Graves' hyperthyroidism. TCRdb reprocessed the multiplex PCR reads with MiXCR, giving one entry per CDR3 protein. Here the sample spans 650,000 to 900,000 distinct CDR3 sequences, roughly two fifths being singletons. The sample comprised peripheral blood. These receptors were obtained from an adult man with Graves' ophthalmopathy. The CDR3 runs from the conserved cysteine through the conserved F or W. A D gene is named only where the DNA matches it firmly. Not every row has a clone size; where given, it reads once, few, many or a size class.

TRBJ2-7,NA,NA,TRBV7-2,CASSQEGRPYEQYF,TGCGCCAGCAGCCAAGAAGGCAGGCCCTACGAGCAGTACTTC
TRBJ2-7,NA,NA,TRBV6-1,CASSYSGRGGNEQYF,TGTGCCAGCAGTTACTCGGGCAGGGGAGGCAACGAGCAGTACTTC
TRBJ2-2,TRBD2,few,TRBV2,CASGLAENTGELFF,TGTGCCAGCGGACTAGCGGAGAACACCGGGGAGCTGTTTTTT
TRBJ2-7,NA,many,TRBV10-3,CAISESTDIYEQYF,TGTGCCATCAGTGAGTCCACAGACATCTACGAGCAGTACTTC
TRBJ1-5,TRBD1,NA,TRBV25-1,CASNDVRDRGLRSNQPQHF,TGTGCCAGCAACGACGTCCGGGACAGGGGGCTTCGCAGCAATCAGCCCCAGCATTTT
TRBJ1-1,NA,NA,TRBV7-9,CASNPSRDTEAFF,TGTGCCAGCAACCCTTCGCGGGACACTGAAGCTTTCTTT
TRBJ1-2,NA,NA,TRBV5-4,CASSAQGKYGSGYTF,TGTGCCAGCAGCGCACAGGGAAAGTATGGCTCTGGCTACACCTTC
TRBJ2-5,NA,NA,TRBV7-9,CASSQPPPQETQYF,TGTGCCAGCAGCCAACCACCCCCGCAAGAGACCCAGTACTTC
TRBJ1-1,NA,NA,TRBV7-2,CASSVLVNAEAFF,TGTGCCAGCAGTGTACTGGTGAACGCTGAAGCTTTCTTT
TRBJ1-4,NA,NA,TRBV25-1,CTSRETLTNEKLFF,TGTACCAGCAGAGAGACGTTAACTAATGAAAAACTGTTTTTT
TRBJ2-7,NA,NA,TRBV15,CATTLGGTYEQYF,TGTGCCACCACCCTGGGCGGGACCTACGAGCAGTACTTC
TRBJ2-7,TRBD2,many,TRBV5-1,CASSPLAGGSYEQYF,TGCGCCAGCAGCCCTTTAGCGGGAGGAAGCTACGAGCAGTACTTC
TRBJ2-7,NA,NA,TRBV29-1,CSAAAGGVEQYF,TGCAGCGCCGCAGCCGGGGGAGTCGAGCAGTACTTC
TRBJ2-6,NA,NA,TRBV29-1,CSLVAGAGANVLTF,TGCAGCTTGGTGGCAGGGGCTGGGGCCAACGTCCTGACTTTC
TRBJ2-7,TRBD1,many,TRBV2,CASSEANRGPSYEQYF,TGTGCCAGCAGTGAAGCTAACAGGGGGCCTTCCTACGAGCAGTACTTC
TRBJ1-2,TRBD1,NA,TRBV11-2,CASSLDVERGQDGYTF,TGTGCCAGCAGCTTAGATGTAGAAAGGGGGCAAGATGGCTACACCTTC
TRBJ2-2,TRBD2,few,TRBV7-9,CASIKRERGTGELFF,TGTGCCAGCATCAAACGGGAGCGGGGGACCGGGGAGCTGTTTTTT
TRBJ1-1,TRBD1,few,TRBV12-3/TRBV12-4,CASRRTGGGNTEAFF,TGTGCCAGCAGAAGAACAGGGGGCGGCAACACTGAAGCTTTCTTT
TRBJ1-4,NA,NA,TRBV6-1,CASRLTGTEKLFF,TGTGCCAGCAGACTGACAGGCACTGAAAAACTGTTTTTT
TRBJ1-1,NA,NA,TRBV4-1,CASSRHRVAEAFF,TGCGCCAGCAGCCGCCACAGGGTGGCTGAAGCTTTCTTT
TRBJ1-2,NA,NA,TRBV19,CASSIDFPATQLYGYTF,TGTGCCAGTAGTATCGATTTTCCGGCGACCCAGCTCTATGGCTACACCTTC
TRBJ2-7,NA,many,TRBV7-9,CASSLGQYF,TGTGCCAGCAGCTTAGGGCAGTACTTC
TRBJ2-5,NA,NA,TRBV24-1,CATSDPGTRETQYF,TGTGCCACCAGTGACCCTGGGACAAGAGAGACCCAGTACTTC
TRBJ1-5,NA,NA,TRBV24-1,CASSQGKGTGQPQHF,TGTGCCAGCAGCCAAGGGAAGGGAACAGGTCAGCCCCAGCATTTT
TRBJ2-7,NA,NA,TRBV20-1,CSARPLGSLGYEQYF,TGCAGTGCTAGGCCATTAGGCAGTTTGGGCTACGAGCAGTACTTC
TRBJ2-2,NA,NA,TRBV25-1,CASYGQNGELFF,TGTGCCAGCTACGGACAGAACGGGGAGCTGTTTTTT
TRBJ2-2,NA,NA,TRBV7-9,CASKSPRDKGELFF,TGTGCCAGCAAATCCCCACGGGATAAGGGGGAGCTGTTTTTT